A selection of T cell receptor beta chains follows, all from one sample in a study of Graves' ophthalmopathy and Graves' hyperthyroidism. TCRdb re-analysed the multiplex PCR reads in MiXCR, keeping a single row per CDR3 protein. The sample gives under 250,000 distinct CDR3 sequences, approximately 28% of which show up once; 9.1% is in the top ten. Sequencing was carried out using peripheral blood. The receptors here all came from a man in his fifties or sixties with Graves' ophthalmopathy. The CDR3 runs from the conserved cysteine through the conserved F or W.

v_call: TRBV20-1; j_call: TRBJ2-7; cdr3_length: 16; cdr3_aa: CSAEPGHLTSGYEQYF
v_call: TRBV29-1; j_call: TRBJ1-6; cdr3_length: 17; cdr3_aa: CSVRPSMATGRGSPLHF
v_call: TRBV7-9; j_call: TRBJ2-5; cdr3_length: 14; cdr3_aa: CASSPQAGEETQYF
v_call: TRBV10-3; j_call: TRBJ1-1; cdr3_length: 15; cdr3_aa: CAISDLVGNSRVAFF
v_call: TRBV28; j_call: TRBJ2-7; cdr3_length: 10; cdr3_aa: CASRGTEQYF
v_call: TRBV29-1; j_call: TRBJ2-2; cdr3_length: 14; cdr3_aa: CSVEDRPYTGELFF
v_call: TRBV7-2; j_call: TRBJ1-2; cdr3_length: 13; cdr3_aa: CASSLREGSGYTF
v_call: TRBV29-1; j_call: TRBJ2-4; cdr3_length: 14; cdr3_aa: CSVEGGEAKNIQYF
v_call: TRBV11-2; j_call: TRBJ1-5; cdr3_length: 14; cdr3_aa: CASSLGDSLQPQHF
v_call: TRBV6-1; j_call: TRBJ2-7; cdr3_length: 13; cdr3_aa: CASSDWEAYEQYF
v_call: TRBV28; j_call: TRBJ1-1; cdr3_length: 12; cdr3_aa: CASSRPNTEAFF
v_call: TRBV12-3/TRBV12-4; j_call: TRBJ2-7; cdr3_length: 11; cdr3_aa: CASSRGPEQYF
v_call: TRBV7-2; j_call: TRBJ1-1; cdr3_length: 14; cdr3_aa: CASSLDMGNTEAFF
v_call: TRBV7-9; j_call: TRBJ2-5; cdr3_length: 16; cdr3_aa: CASSWNVLGGQETQYF
v_call: TRBV28; j_call: TRBJ2-2; cdr3_length: 15; cdr3_aa: CASSFIGLSAGELFF
v_call: TRBV12-3/TRBV12-4; j_call: TRBJ1-2; cdr3_length: 14; cdr3_aa: CASRDRAANYGYTF
v_call: TRBV5-4; j_call: TRBJ1-1; cdr3_length: 14; cdr3_aa: CASSFDRGYTEAFF
v_call: TRBV6-1; j_call: TRBJ1-5; cdr3_length: 15; cdr3_aa: CASSPRVLSNQPQHF
v_call: TRBV7-3; j_call: TRBJ1-2; cdr3_length: 13; cdr3_aa: CASSPDGNYGYTF
v_call: TRBV6-1; j_call: TRBJ1-2; cdr3_length: 14; cdr3_aa: CASSEPGGGHGYTF
v_call: TRBV6-2/TRBV6-3; j_call: TRBJ2-7; cdr3_length: 13; cdr3_aa: CASRRQFPYEQYF
v_call: TRBV19; j_call: TRBJ2-7; cdr3_length: 15; cdr3_aa: CASSMASGTRYEQYF
v_call: TRBV11-1; j_call: TRBJ2-5; cdr3_length: 14; cdr3_aa: CASSLSYGEETQYF
v_call: TRBV5-1; j_call: TRBJ2-2; cdr3_length: 16; cdr3_aa: CASSLTTGNPTGELFF
v_call: TRBV24-1; j_call: TRBJ2-3; cdr3_length: 15; cdr3_aa: CATSDLPARTDTQYF